This TCR delta chain was profiled in a study of gamma-delta T cells after stem cell transplantation. In its sample, this clone was seen a few times. The CDR3 covers 15 residues. The V end was cut by 1 base, the J end by 6 bases, with 14 bases between. Germline V CDR1 and CDR2: GEAIGNYY, EKD. TCRdb re-called the RT-PCR reads through CATT. The table includes 2,000 to 3,000 delta-chain clones, 2.5% detected once. The sequence was collected from a human donor. It is not recorded whose cells these are; they may come from a transplant donor. Material: gamma-delta T cells. J is TRDJ2 and V is TRDV2, with D perhaps TRDD3 (6 bases). For the CDR3, the DNA is TGTGCCTGTGACACTCTACTGGGCGATTCAGCACAACTCTTCTTT. Amino acid sequence: CACDTLLGDSAQLFF.